This record concerns one T cell receptor beta chain sequence. This receptor's antigen is unknown. Base qualities are not provided; no much larger clone lies one nucleotide away. The CDR3 regions of human TCRbeta chains were analyzed by immunosequencing. Turning to the authors' computational methods: TCRs in the repertoires were compared against a reference library of SARS-CoV-2-specific TCRs that had been generated with the MIRA antigen-specificity platform. Breadth was defined as the fraction of unique TCRs that were SARS-CoV-2-associated. Depth was defined as the fraction of total T cells that were SARS-CoV-2-associated. Using the MIRA data, each spike-specific TCR was mapped to the spike region that the TCR reacts to and placed in a CD4 or CD8 class. Log10-transformed breadth and depth values were compared by one-way ANOVA with Sidak's multiple comparisons tests. In TCRdb, the immuneACCESS table is reduced to in-frame sequences with V and J assigned. These tables do not hold every clone; where another copy was compared, an unresolved V gene accounts for under half, and the others remain unexplained. V, J and clone size are those of that table, while D and trimming were read from the DNA. This sample holds about 120,000 clones; roughly nine tenths were observed only once. 2% to 3% of the sample lies in the top ten.

The data were taken from a study of T cell responses to AZD1222 COVID-19 vaccine (dated by TCRdb to the early 2020s). Context from the whole study: AZD1222 recipients with second doses at about 4 weeks or about 12 weeks were pooled, because spike-specific TCR depth and breadth did not differ between schedules. A total of 240 or so trial participants underwent TCR sequencing, of whom about 210 had received two doses of AZD1222 and around 25 had received two doses of the MenACWY control vaccine. Trial participants were enrolled into age subgroups of 18-55, 56-69 and 70-plus years, which contained around 150, 28 and 57 TCR-sequenced participants, respectively.

The sample's time point label, decoded: baseline before first vaccination. The vaccinee samples were drawn from two UK trials, COV001 and COV002, one of which was a single-blind randomized controlled phase 2/3 trial testing AZD1222 (ChAdOx1 nCoV-19) in healthy adults. For TCRbeta chain sequencing, PBMC samples from trial participants were taken at day 0 and at day 28 after the second dose. The germline V gene sets CDR1 to SQVTM and CDR2 to ANQGSEA. At the junction V is shortened by 6 bases and J by 5 bases, with 14 bases in between. The CDR3 covers 12 residues, taking in both the cysteine and the phenylalanine. The sequence is cut down to CDR3 DNA, 36 bases in frame from base 1. The study at large found these results: The vaccine-associated CD4 TCRs covered the entire spike protein, and the dominant responses fell in regions 160-218 and 743-854. Only six AZD1222 recipients were SARS-CoV-2 seropositive at baseline, limiting conclusions about previously exposed vaccinees. No day 14 peak-response samples were available, so repertoires were characterized only after the peak T cell response. Reportedly, almost half of the unique spike-specific TCRs recognized epitopes lying outside the regions that are mutated in the B.1.351 and B.1.1.7 variants. Participants were mostly white British, with more females than males. The authors suggested clonal diversity may have been underestimated. In the small 56-69-year group, the increase in depth fell short of significance, most likely because of low power. After two AZD1222 doses, both the breadth and the depth of spike-specific TCRs were significantly higher than at day 0 and than in MenACWY recipients.

The chain employs TRBV29-1 and TRBJ2-7; matching of 7 bases hints at TRBD2 as the D gene. This material consisted of peripheral blood, taken on day 0 of AZD1222 vaccination. The receptor was isolated from an adult in good health. The DNA sequence is as follows: TGCAGCGTGGGGGGGCAGGGCCACGAGCAGTACTTC. This yields the protein CSVGGQGHEQYF.